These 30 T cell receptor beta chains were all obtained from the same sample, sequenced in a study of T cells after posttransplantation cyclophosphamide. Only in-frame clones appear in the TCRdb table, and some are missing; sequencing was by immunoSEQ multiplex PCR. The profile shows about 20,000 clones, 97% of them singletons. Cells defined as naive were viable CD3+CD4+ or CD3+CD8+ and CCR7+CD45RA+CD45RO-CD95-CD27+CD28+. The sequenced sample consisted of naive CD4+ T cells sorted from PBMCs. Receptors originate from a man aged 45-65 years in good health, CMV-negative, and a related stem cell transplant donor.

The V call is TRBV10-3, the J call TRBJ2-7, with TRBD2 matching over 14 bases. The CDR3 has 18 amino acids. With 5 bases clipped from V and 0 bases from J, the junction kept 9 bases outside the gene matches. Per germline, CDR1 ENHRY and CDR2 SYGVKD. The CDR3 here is CAISSGTSGSPYSYEQYF. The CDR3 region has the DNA TGTGCCATCAGTTCCGGGACTAGCGGGAGCCCATACTCCTACGAGCAGTACTTC.

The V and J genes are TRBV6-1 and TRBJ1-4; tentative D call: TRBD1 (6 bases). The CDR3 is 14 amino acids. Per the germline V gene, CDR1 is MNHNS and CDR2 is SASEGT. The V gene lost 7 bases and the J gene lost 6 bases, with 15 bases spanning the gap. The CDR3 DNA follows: TGTGCCAGCAAGGGGGGGCAGGATGATGAAAAACTGTTTTTT. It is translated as CASKGGQDDEKLFF.

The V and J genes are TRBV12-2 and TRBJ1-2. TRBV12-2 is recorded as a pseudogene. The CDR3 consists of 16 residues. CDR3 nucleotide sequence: TGTGCAAGTCGCCCGCGGAGGCCAGCCGGTAACTATGGCTACACCTTC. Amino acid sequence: CASRPRRPAGNYGYTF.

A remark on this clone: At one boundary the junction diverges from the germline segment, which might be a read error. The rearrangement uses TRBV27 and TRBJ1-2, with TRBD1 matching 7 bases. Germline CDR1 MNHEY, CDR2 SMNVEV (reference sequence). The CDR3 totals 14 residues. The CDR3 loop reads CASSLRGLLYGHTF. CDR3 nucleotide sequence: TGTGCCAGCAGTTTAAGGGGGCTCCTCTATGGCCACACCTTC.

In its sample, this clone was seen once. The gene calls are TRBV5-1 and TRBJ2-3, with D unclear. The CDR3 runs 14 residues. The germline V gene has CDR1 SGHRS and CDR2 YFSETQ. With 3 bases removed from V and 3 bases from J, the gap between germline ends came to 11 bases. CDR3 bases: TGCGCCAGCAGCTCAGGCGATGGTACAGATACGCAGTATTTT. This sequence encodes CASSSGDGTDTQYF.

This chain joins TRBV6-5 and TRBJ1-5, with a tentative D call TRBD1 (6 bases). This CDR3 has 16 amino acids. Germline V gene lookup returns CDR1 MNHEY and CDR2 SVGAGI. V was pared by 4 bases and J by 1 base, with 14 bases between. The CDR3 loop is CASSLVGTGSNQPQHF. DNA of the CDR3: TGTGCCAGCAGTTTGGTGGGTACAGGGAGCAATCAGCCCCAGCATTTT.

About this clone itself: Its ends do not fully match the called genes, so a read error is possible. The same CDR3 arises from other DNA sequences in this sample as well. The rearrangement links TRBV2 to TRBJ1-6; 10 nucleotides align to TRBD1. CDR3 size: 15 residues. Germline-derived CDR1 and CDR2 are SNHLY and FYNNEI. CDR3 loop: CASRKGTGDNSPLHF. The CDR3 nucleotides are TGTGCCAGCAGGAAGGGGACAGGGGATAATTCCCCCCTCCACTTT.

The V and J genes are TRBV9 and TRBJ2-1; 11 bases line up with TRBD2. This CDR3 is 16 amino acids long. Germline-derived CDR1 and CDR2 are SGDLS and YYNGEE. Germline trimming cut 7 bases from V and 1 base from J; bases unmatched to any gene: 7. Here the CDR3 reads CASSLSGRESYNEQFF. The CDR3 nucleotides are TGTGCCAGCTCTCTTAGCGGGAGGGAGTCCTACAATGAGCAGTTCTTC.

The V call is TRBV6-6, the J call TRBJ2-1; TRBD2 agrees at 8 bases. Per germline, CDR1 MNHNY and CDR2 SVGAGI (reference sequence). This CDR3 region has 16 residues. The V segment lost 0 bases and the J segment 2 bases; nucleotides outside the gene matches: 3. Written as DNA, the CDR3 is TGTGCCAGCAGTTACTCGACTAGCGCGACCTACAATGAGCAGTTCTTC. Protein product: CASSYSTSATYNEQFF.

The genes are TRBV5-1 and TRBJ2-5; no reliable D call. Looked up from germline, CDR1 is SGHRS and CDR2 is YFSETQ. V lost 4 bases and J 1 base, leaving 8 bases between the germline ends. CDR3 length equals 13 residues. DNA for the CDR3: TGCGCCAGCAGCCGACAAGTCCAAGAGACCCAGTACTTC. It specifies CASSRQVQETQYF.

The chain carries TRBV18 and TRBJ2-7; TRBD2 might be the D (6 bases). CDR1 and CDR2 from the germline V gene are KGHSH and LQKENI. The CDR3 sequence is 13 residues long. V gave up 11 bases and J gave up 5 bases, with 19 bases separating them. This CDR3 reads CACRRAEANEQYF. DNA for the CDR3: TGTGCCTGCCGGAGGGCCGAAGCCAACGAGCAGTACTTC.

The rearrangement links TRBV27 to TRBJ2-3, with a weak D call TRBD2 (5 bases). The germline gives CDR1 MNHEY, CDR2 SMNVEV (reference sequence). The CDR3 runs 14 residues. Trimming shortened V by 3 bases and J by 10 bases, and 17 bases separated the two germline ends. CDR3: CASSLVAPMDAQYF. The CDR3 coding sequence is TGTGCCAGCAGTTTGGTAGCGCCAATGGATGCGCAGTATTTT.

The CDR3 region has the DNA TGTGCCAGCAGCTACACTGGGGGGTCGACTGAAGCTTTCTTT. Residues: CASSYTGGSTEAFF. J is TRBJ1-1 and V is TRBV11-3; tentative D call: TRBD1 (5 bases). The CDR3 length is 14 residues. The V gene lost 4 bases and the J gene lost 5 bases, with 14 bases spanning the gap. Germline CDR1 reads SGHNT; CDR2 reads YENEEA.

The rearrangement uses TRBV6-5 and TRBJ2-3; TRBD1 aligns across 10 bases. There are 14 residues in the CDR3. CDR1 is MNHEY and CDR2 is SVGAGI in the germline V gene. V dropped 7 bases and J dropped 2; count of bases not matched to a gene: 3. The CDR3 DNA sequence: TGTGCCAGCAAGAGACAGGGGGCCACAGATACGCAGTATTTT. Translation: CASKRQGATDTQYF.

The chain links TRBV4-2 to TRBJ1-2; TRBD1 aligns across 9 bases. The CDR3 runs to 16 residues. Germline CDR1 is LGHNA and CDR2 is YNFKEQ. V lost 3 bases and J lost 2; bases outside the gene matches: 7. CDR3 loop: CASSQPTGGLNYGYTF. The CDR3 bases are TGTGCCAGCAGCCAGCCTACAGGGGGCTTGAACTATGGCTACACCTTC.

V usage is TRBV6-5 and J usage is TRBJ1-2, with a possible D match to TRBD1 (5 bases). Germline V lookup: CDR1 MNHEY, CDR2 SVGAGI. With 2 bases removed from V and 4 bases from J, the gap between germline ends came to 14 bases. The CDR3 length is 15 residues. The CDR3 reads CASSYGGNRFYGYTF. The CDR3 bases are TGTGCCAGCAGTTACGGGGGGAACAGATTCTATGGCTACACCTTC.

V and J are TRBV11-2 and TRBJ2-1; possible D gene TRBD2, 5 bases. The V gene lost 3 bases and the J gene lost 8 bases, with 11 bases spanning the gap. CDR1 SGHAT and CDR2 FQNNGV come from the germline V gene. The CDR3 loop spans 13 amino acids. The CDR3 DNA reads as TGTGCCAGCAGCTTCTCAGGACTCGATGAGCAGTTCTTC. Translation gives CASSFSGLDEQFF.

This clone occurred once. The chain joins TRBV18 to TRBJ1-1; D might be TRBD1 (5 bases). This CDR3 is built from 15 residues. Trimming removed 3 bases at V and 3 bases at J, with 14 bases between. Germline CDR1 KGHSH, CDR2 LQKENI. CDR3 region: CASSPIGGWDTEAFF. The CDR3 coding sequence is TGTGCCAGCTCACCCATCGGGGGGTGGGACACTGAAGCTTTCTTT.

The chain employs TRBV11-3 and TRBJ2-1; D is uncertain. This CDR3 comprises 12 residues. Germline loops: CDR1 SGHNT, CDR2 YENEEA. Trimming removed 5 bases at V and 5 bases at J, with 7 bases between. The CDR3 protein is CASSLRNNEQFF. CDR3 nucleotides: TGTGCCAGCAGCCTCAGAAACAATGAGCAGTTCTTC.

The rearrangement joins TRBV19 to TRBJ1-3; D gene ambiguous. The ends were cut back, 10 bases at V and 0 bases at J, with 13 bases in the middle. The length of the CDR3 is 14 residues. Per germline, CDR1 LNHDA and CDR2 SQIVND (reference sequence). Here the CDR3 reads CATTSAGSGNTIYF. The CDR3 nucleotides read TGTGCCACTACCTCCGCCGGCTCTGGAAACACCATATATTTT.

CDR3 in DNA: TGCGCCAGCAGCCCCCCCACTAGCGGGAGCGGCAATGAGCAGTTCTTC. Its translation: CASSPPTSGSGNEQFF. The V gene is TRBV5-1, the J gene TRBJ2-1, with 11 bases that match TRBD2. Losses at the gene ends were 4 bases for V and 6 bases for J; bases not matched to a gene: 9. There are 16 residues in the CDR3. Looked up from germline, CDR1 is SGHRS and CDR2 is YFSETQ.

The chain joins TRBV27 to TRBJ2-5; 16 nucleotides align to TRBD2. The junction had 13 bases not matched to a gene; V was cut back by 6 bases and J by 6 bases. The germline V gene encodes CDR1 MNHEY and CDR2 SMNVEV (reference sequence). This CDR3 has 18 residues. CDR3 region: CASRGGLAGGNSGKTQYF. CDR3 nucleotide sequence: TGTGCCAGCAGGGGGGGACTAGCGGGGGGGAATTCGGGAAAGACCCAGTACTTC.

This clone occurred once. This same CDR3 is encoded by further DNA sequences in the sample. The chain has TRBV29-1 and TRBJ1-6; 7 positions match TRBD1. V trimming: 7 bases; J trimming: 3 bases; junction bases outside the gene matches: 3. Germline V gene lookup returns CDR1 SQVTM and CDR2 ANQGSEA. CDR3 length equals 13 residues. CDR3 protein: CSARDSYNSPLHF. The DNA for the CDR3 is TGCAGCGCCCGGGACAGCTATAATTCACCCCTCCACTTT.

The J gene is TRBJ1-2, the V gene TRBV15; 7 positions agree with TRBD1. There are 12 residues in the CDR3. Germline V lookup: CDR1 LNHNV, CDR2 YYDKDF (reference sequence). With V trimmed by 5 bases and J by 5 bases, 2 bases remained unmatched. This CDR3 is CATSGDSYGYTF. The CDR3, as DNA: TGTGCCACCAGCGGGGACAGTTATGGCTACACCTTC.

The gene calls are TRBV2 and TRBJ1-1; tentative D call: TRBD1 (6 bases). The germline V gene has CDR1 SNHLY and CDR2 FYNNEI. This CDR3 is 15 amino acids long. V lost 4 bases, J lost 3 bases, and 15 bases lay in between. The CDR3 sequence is CASSVENQGYTEAFF. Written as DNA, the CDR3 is TGTGCCAGCAGTGTTGAAAATCAGGGGTACACTGAAGCTTTCTTT.

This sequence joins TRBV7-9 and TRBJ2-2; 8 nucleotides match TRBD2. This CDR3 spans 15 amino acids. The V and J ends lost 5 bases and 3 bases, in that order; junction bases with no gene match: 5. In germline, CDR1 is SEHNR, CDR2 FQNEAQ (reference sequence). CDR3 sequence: CASSRGGPDTGELFF. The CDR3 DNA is TGTGCCAGCAGCCGGGGGGGGCCGGACACCGGGGAGCTGTTTTTT. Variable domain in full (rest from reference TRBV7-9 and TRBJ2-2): DTGVSQNPRHKITKRGQNVTFRCDPISEHNRLYWYRQTLGQGPEFLTYFQNEAQLEKSRLLSDRFSAERPKGSFSTLEIQRTEQGDSAMYLCASSRGGPDTGELFFGEGSRLTVL.

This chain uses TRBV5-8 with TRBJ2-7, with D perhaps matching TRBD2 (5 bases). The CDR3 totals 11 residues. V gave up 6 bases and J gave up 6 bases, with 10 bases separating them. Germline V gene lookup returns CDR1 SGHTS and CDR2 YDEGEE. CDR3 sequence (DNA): TGTGCCAGCACCCGGCGGGTCGAGCAGTACTTC. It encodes CASTRRVEQYF. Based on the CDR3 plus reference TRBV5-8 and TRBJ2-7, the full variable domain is EAGVTQSPTHLIKTRGQQATLRCSPISGHTSVYWYQQALGLGLQFLLWYDEGEERNRGNFPPRFSGRQFPNYSSELNVNALELEDSALYLCASTRRVEQYFGPGTRLTVT.

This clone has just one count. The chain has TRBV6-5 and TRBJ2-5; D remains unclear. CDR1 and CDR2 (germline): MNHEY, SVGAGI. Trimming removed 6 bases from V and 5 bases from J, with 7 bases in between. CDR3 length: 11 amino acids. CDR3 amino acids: CASSFSETQYF. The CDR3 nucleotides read TGTGCCAGCAGCTTTAGTGAGACCCAGTACTTC.

CDR3 protein: CASSQTTGGYGYTF. CDR3 sequence (DNA): TGTGCCAGCAGCCAAACGACAGGGGGCTATGGCTACACCTTC. V usage is TRBV5-4 and J usage is TRBJ1-2, with 9 bases identical to TRBD1. V gave up 4 bases and J gave up 4 bases; unmatched junction bases: 5. Germline V gene data show CDR1 as SGHNT and CDR2 as YYREEE (reference sequence). The CDR3 sequence is 14 residues long.

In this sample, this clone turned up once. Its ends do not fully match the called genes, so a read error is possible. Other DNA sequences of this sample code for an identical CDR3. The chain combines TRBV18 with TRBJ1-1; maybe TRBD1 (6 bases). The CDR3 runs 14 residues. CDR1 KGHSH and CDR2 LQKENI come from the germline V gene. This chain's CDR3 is CASSPLRGNTEAFF. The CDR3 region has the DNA TGTGCCAGCTCGCCACTCAGGGGAAACACTGAAGCTTTCTTT.